Shown below are 27 T cell receptor beta chains from a single sample sequenced in a study of T cell responses to AZD1222 COVID-19 vaccine. TCRdb's table, derived via immunoSEQ multiplex PCR, lists solely in-frame clones and lacks some. The sample gives 100,000 to 150,000 clones, 90% of which show up once; about 4.2% is in the top ten. The sequenced sample was peripheral blood, obtained on day 0 of MenACWY control vaccination. The source is an adult in good health.

J is TRBJ1-4 and V is TRBV3-1 (or the pseudogene TRBV3-2); no reliable D call. Trimming stripped 2 bases from V and 5 bases from J, with 12 bases between. CDR1 and CDR2 from the germline V gene are LGHDT and YNNKEL (reference sequence). This CDR3 has 15 amino acids. The CDR3 DNA reads as TGTGCCAGCAGCCAACATGGCCCAAGGAATGAAAAACTGTTTTTT. Amino acid sequence: CASSQHGPRNEKLFF.

J is TRBJ2-3 and V is TRBV29-1, with 9 bases aligning to TRBD2. J was trimmed by 0 bases and V by 7 bases; bases with no gene match: 11. The CDR3 runs to 16 residues. Germline CDR1 SQVTM, CDR2 ANQGSEA. CDR3 coding DNA: TGCAGCGCACAAACTAGCGGGCCTCTTAGCACAGATACGCAGTATTTT. Translating it yields CSAQTSGPLSTDTQYF.

V usage is TRBV3-1 (or the pseudogene TRBV3-2) and J usage is TRBJ2-1; D may be TRBD1 (8 bases). Germline V gives CDR1 LGHDT, CDR2 YNNKEL (reference sequence). The CDR3 loop spans 18 amino acids. The V and J ends lost 6 bases and 7 bases respectively, with 28 bases between them. CDR3 DNA sequence: TGTGCCAGCAGGGGAGGGCAGGGGGCGCCCCATGGCCTAAATGAGCAGTTCTTC. Protein sequence: CASRGGQGAPHGLNEQFF.

About this clone: Different DNA sequences within this sample yield the same CDR3. The V and J genes are TRBV7-3 and TRBJ1-1; D call uncertain. The germline V and J ends were trimmed by 2 bases and 1 base, with 5 bases remaining between them. The CDR3 sequence is 13 residues long. The V gene's germline CDR1 is SGHTA and CDR2 FQGTGA. The CDR3 loop reads CASSLQENTEAFF. CDR3 bases: TGTGCCAGCAGCTTACAAGAGAACACTGAAGCTTTCTTT.

This clone occurred once. The V call is TRBV7-3, the J call TRBJ2-1, with 13 bases fitting TRBD2. The CDR3 spans 16 residues. Germline CDR1 is SGHTA and CDR2 is FQGTGA. V was pared by 0 bases and J by 9 bases, with 5 bases of the junction left unmatched. The CDR3 is CASSLTGTSGNSEQFF. CDR3 DNA: TGTGCCAGCAGCTTAACGGGGACTAGCGGGAACTCTGAGCAGTTCTTC.

This chain connects TRBV19 to TRBJ1-6; 7 nucleotides agree with TRBD1. Germline V gene sequence: CDR1 LNHDA, CDR2 SQIVND (reference sequence). J was trimmed by 6 bases and V by 5 bases; bases with no gene match: 4. This CDR3 region has 14 residues. CDR3 region: CASSPGQFNSPLHF. CDR3 in DNA: TGTGCCAGTAGTCCGGGACAGTTTAATTCACCCCTCCACTTT.

This chain connects TRBV5-1 to TRBJ2-3; the match to TRBD2 covers 8 bases. The junction had 8 bases not matched to a gene; V was cut back by 5 bases and J by 0 bases. The CDR3 consists of 16 residues. Germline V CDR1 and CDR2: SGHRS, YFSETQ. As DNA, the CDR3 is TGCGCCAGCAGTTCCGGGACTAGGACCAGCACAGATACGCAGTATTTT. Protein: CASSSGTRTSTDTQYF.

The CDR3 here is CASSRLAGSSGANVLTF. CDR3 nucleotide sequence: TGTGCCAGCAGCCGCCTAGCGGGAAGCTCTGGGGCCAACGTCCTGACTTTC. The rearrangement uses TRBV9 and TRBJ2-6, with 9 bases lining up with TRBD2. This CDR3 has 17 amino acids. CDR1 is SGDLS, CDR2 YYNGEE, per germline. Losses at the gene ends were 4 bases for V and 0 bases for J; bases not matched to a gene: 5. Using reference TRBV9 and TRBJ2-6 for the parts outside the CDR3, the full variable domain is DSGVTQTPKHLITATGQRVTLRCSPRSGDLSVYWYQQSLDQGLQFLIQYYNGEERAKGNILERFSAQQFPDLHSELNLSSLELGDSALYFCASSRLAGSSGANVLTFGAGSRLTVL.

About this clone itself: Within the sample, other DNA sequences also encode this same CDR3. This chain links TRBV5-5 with TRBJ2-7; D may be TRBD2 (5 bases). CDR3 length: 15 amino acids. Trimming removed 4 bases at V and 3 bases at J, with 17 bases between. CDR1 is SGHKS, CDR2 YYEKEE, per germline (reference sequence). As DNA, the CDR3 is TGTGCCAGCAGCATCCGCGGCGGGTTGGGCTACGAGCAGTACGTC. It specifies CASSIRGGLGYEQYV.

The chain is built from TRBV4-1 and TRBJ2-1; D not resolved. This CDR3 contains 12 residues. Germline CDR1 MGHRA, CDR2 YSYEKL. The V gene lost 2 bases and the J gene lost 8 bases, with 7 bases spanning the gap. CDR3 nucleotides: TGCGCCAGCAGCCAACCCTTGGATGAGCAGTTCTTC. Its translation: CASSQPLDEQFF.

CDR3 sequence: CASSLAQGAGYNSPLHF. CDR3 coding DNA: TGTGCCAGCAGCTTAGCCCAGGGGGCAGGGTATAATTCACCCCTCCACTTT. The chain couples TRBV13 to TRBJ1-6; 8 bases match TRBD1. CDR3 length: 17 residues. Germline CDR1 reads PRHDT; CDR2 reads FYEKMQ (reference sequence). J lost 4 bases, V lost 1 base, and 6 bases had no gene match.

The rearrangement links TRBV7-6 to TRBJ2-3; tentative D call: TRBD2 (5 bases). This CDR3 contains 16 residues. Germline assignment: CDR1 SGHVS and CDR2 FNYEAQ. Trimming took off 1 base at V and 6 bases at J, with 17 bases between the two ends. The CDR3 protein is CASSLGPGVLGDTQYF. The CDR3, as DNA: TGTGCCAGCAGCTTAGGGCCCGGGGTTCTTGGGGATACGCAGTATTTT.

The V gene is TRBV25-1, the J gene TRBJ2-7; no clear D gene. This CDR3 is built from 13 residues. Trimming took off 2 bases at V and 3 bases at J, with 8 bases between the two ends. Looked up from germline, CDR1 is MGHDK and CDR2 is SYGVNS. The CDR3 region is CASSETASYEQYF. The CDR3 coding sequence is TGTGCCAGCAGTGAAACCGCTAGCTACGAGCAGTACTTC.

V and J are TRBV6-5 and TRBJ2-4; D gene unclear. Trimming removed 7 bases at V and 0 bases at J, with 7 bases between. The CDR3 totals 13 residues. Germline values: CDR1 MNHEY, CDR2 SVGAGI. The CDR3 spells CASMELAKNIQYF. DNA of the CDR3: TGTGCCAGCATGGAGTTAGCCAAAAACATTCAGTACTTC.

A single count supports this clone. The chain combines TRBV9 with TRBJ2-5, with 9 nucleotides matching TRBD2. V trimming: 3 bases; J trimming: 5 bases; junction bases outside the gene matches: 5. Germline loops: CDR1 SGDLS, CDR2 YYNGEE. This CDR3 comprises 14 residues. CDR3: CASSGGLAPETQYF. DNA of the CDR3: TGTGCCAGCAGCGGGGGACTAGCCCCGGAGACCCAGTACTTC.

The chain is built from TRBV19 and TRBJ2-5; D is possibly TRBD2 (7 bases). CDR1 and CDR2 (germline): LNHDA, SQIVND (reference sequence). Trimming removed 3 bases from V and 5 bases from J, with 16 bases in between. This CDR3 comprises 15 residues. Here the CDR3 reads CASSISGGPGETQYF. In DNA, the CDR3 is TGTGCCAGTAGTATCTCCGGGGGGCCCGGGGAGACCCAGTACTTC.

V gene TRBV4-1 combines with J gene TRBJ2-3; D ambiguous. CDR3 size: 17 residues. Per the germline V gene, CDR1 is MGHRA and CDR2 is YSYEKL. V shed 0 bases and J shed 1 base, with 14 bases lying between them. CDR3 sequence reads: CASSQDLWGRGTDTQYF. The CDR3 nucleotides read TGCGCCAGCAGCCAAGATTTGTGGGGAAGGGGCACAGATACGCAGTATTTT.

The count of this clone is one. The rearrangement uses TRBV15 and TRBJ2-2; TRBD2 agrees at 16 bases. Losses at the gene ends were 1 base for V and 0 bases for J; bases not matched to a gene: 5. The CDR3 loop spans 20 amino acids. Germline CDR1 LNHNV, CDR2 YYDKDF (reference sequence). The CDR3 sequence is CATSRGSGLAGGTNTGELFF. CDR3 nucleotides: TGTGCCACCAGCAGAGGCTCGGGACTAGCGGGGGGGACGAACACCGGGGAGCTGTTTTTT.

The genes are TRBV7-3 and TRBJ2-1, with TRBD2 identical over 7 bases. Per germline, CDR1 SGHTA and CDR2 FQGTGA. The junction had 9 bases not matched to a gene; V was cut back by 2 bases and J by 2 bases. This CDR3 spans 17 amino acids. This chain's CDR3 is CASSLGFAGATYNEQFF. Here the CDR3 DNA reads TGTGCCAGCAGCTTAGGGTTCGCGGGAGCGACCTACAATGAGCAGTTCTTC.

The V gene is TRBV10-3, the J gene TRBJ2-7, with D possibly being TRBD2 (6 bases). The V end was cut by 2 bases, the J end by 6 bases, with 17 bases between. Germline values: CDR1 ENHRY, CDR2 SYGVKD. This CDR3 has 15 residues. This CDR3 is CAISEIASAVGEQYF. CDR3 nucleotides: TGTGCCATCAGTGAGATCGCTAGCGCTGTAGGCGAGCAGTACTTC.

This clone was seen a single time. V gene TRBV6-1 combines with J gene TRBJ2-5, with 10 bases that match TRBD1. Germline CDR1 and CDR2: MNHNS and SASEGT. The trim removed 4 bases at V and 5 bases at J, leaving 10 bases unmatched. CDR3 size: 16 residues. In DNA form, the CDR3 reads TGTGCCAGCAGTGCCAGACAGGGGGCTGGGAGTGAGACCCAGTACTTC. Translation: CASSARQGAGSETQYF.

The V and J genes are TRBV3-1 (or the pseudogene TRBV3-2) and TRBJ2-1; 12 bases match TRBD2. Per germline, CDR1 LGHDT and CDR2 YNNKEL (reference sequence). The CDR3 runs 15 residues. With V trimmed by 10 bases and J by 2 bases, 6 bases remained unmatched. The CDR3 sequence is CATGGLAGTYNEQFF. The CDR3 DNA is TGTGCCACCGGAGGACTAGCGGGGACCTACAATGAGCAGTTCTTC.

V and J are TRBV27 and TRBJ2-5; D is possibly TRBD1 or TRBD2 (6 bases each). Germline lookup yields CDR1 MNHEY and CDR2 SMNVEV (reference sequence). CDR3 length: 17 amino acids. V lost 2 bases to trimming and J lost 5 bases, with 21 bases between them. The CDR3, as DNA: TGTGCCAGCAGTTTAAGGGGGATCTGGGGGGCGCAGGAGACCCAGTACTTC. It yields the protein CASSLRGIWGAQETQYF.

CDR3 in amino acids: CASSKDPGGPYNEQFF. The CDR3 coding sequence is TGCGCCAGCAGCAAGGACCCGGGAGGGCCTTACAATGAGCAGTTCTTC. V is TRBV5-1 and J is TRBJ2-1, with 8 bases lining up with TRBD2. The CDR3 is 16 amino acids. V dropped 4 bases and J dropped 4; count of bases not matched to a gene: 10. Germline CDR1 SGHRS, CDR2 YFSETQ.

The chain is built from TRBV29-1 and TRBJ2-1; 7 bases align to TRBD1. V shed 6 bases, J shed 4 bases, and the junction held 3 bases outside the gene matches. The CDR3 totals 12 residues. Germline values: CDR1 SQVTM, CDR2 ANQGSEA. The chain's CDR3 is CSVGDRYNEQFF. CDR3 sequence (DNA): TGCAGCGTGGGGGACAGATACAATGAGCAGTTCTTC.

The chain has TRBV7-9 and TRBJ1-1, with 7 bases identical to TRBD1. Looked up from germline, CDR1 is SEHNR and CDR2 is FQNEAQ (reference sequence). This CDR3 region has 15 residues. The junction had 10 bases not matched to a gene; V was cut back by 5 bases and J by 4 bases. The DNA for the CDR3 is TGTGCCAGCAGCGTCGGTGGGACAGTAGGCACTGAAGCTTTCTTT. It translates to CASSVGGTVGTEAFF.

The CDR3 sequence: CASSSNAGHFTDTQYF. The CDR3 DNA reads TGTGCCAGCAGCTCAAACGCGGGGCACTTCACAGATACGCAGTATTTT. The V and J genes are TRBV11-1 and TRBJ2-3, with a weak D call TRBD2 (6 bases). Germline assignment: CDR1 SGHAT and CDR2 FQDESV (reference sequence). The ends were cut back, 4 bases at V and 2 bases at J, with 16 bases in the middle. The CDR3 is made up of 16 amino acids.